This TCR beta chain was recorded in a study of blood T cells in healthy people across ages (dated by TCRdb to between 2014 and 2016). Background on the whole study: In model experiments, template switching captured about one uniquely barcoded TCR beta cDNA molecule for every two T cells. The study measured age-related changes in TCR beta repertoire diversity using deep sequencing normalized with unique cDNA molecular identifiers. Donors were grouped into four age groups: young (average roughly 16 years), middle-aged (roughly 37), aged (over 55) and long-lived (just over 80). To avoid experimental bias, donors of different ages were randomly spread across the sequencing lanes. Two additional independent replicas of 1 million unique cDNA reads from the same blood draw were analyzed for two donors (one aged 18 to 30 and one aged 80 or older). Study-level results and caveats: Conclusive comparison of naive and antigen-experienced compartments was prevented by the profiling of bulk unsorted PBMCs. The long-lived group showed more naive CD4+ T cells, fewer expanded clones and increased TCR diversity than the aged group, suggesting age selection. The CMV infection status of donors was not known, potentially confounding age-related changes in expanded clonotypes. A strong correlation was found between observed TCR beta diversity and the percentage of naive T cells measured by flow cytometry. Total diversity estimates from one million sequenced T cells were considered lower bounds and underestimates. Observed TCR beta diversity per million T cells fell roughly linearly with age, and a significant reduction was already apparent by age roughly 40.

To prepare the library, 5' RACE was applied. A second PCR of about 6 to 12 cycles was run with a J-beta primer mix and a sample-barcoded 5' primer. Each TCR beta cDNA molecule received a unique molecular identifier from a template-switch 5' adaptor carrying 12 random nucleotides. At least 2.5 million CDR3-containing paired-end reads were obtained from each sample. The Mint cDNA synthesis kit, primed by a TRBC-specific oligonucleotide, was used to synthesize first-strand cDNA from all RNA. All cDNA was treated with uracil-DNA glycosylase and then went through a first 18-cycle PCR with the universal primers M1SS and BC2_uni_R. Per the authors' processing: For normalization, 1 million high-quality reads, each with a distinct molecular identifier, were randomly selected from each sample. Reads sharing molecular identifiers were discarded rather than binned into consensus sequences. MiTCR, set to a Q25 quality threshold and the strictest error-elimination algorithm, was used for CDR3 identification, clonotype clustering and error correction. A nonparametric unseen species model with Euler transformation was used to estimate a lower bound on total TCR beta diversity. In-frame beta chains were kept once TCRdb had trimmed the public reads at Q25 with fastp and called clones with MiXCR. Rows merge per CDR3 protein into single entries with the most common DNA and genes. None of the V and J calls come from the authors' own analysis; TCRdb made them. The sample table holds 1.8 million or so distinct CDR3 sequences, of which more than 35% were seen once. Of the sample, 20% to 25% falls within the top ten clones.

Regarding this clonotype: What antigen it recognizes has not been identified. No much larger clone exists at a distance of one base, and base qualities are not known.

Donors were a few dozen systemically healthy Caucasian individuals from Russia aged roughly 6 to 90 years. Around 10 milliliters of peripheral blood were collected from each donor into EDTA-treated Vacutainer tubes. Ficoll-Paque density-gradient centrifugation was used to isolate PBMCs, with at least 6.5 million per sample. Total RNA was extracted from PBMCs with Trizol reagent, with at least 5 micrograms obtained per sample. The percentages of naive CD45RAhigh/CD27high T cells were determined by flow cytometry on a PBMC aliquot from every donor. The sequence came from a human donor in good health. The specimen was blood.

The CDR3 corresponds to CASSFRRGVQETQYF. The nucleotide sequence reads TGTGCCAGCAGCTTTCGGCGGGGGGTACAAGAGACCCAGTACTTC. The chain couples TRBV7-2 to TRBJ2-5; 8 nucleotides in the junction match TRBD2. From the cysteine through the phenylalanine, the CDR3 covers 15 amino acids. Just the 45-base CDR3 DNA is kept, in frame starting at base 1. The germline V gene provides CDR1 SGHTA and CDR2 FQGNSA. The junction shows trimming of 3 bases on V and 2 bases on J, and the gene matches do not reach 5 bases of it. The CDR3 plus the reference TRBV7-2 and TRBJ2-5 genes for the other parts give the full variable domain: GAGVSQSPSNKVTEKGKDVELRCDPISGHTALYWYRQSLGQGLEFLIYFQGNSAPDKSGLPSDRFSAERTGGSVSTLTIQRTQQEDSAVYLCASSFRRGVQETQYFGPGTRLLVL.